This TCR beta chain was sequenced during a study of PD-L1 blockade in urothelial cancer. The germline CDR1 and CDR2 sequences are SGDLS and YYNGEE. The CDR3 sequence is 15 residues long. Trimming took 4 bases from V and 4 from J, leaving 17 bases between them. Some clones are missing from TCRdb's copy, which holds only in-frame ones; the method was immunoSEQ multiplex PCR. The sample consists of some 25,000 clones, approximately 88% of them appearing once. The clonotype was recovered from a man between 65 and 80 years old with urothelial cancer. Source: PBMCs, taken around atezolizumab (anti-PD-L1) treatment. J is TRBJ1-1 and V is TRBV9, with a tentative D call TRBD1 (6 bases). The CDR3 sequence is CASSLTDSSGTEAFF. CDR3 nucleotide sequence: TGTGCCAGCAGCTTAACGGACAGTTCGGGCACTGAAGCTTTCTTT. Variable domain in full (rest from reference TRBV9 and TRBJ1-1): DSGVTQTPKHLITATGQRVTLRCSPRSGDLSVYWYQQSLDQGLQFLIQYYNGEERAKGNILERFSAQQFPDLHSELNLSSLELGDSALYFCASSLTDSSGTEAFFGQGTRLTVV.